Detailed here is one T cell receptor beta chain. The antigen is undetermined. Germline lookup yields CDR1 SGHKS and CDR2 YYEKEE (reference sequence). The CDR3 is 13 amino acids. V shed 2 bases and J shed 1 base, with 7 bases lying between them. The data belong to a study of cytomegalovirus exposure and HLA in healthy donors. Some clones are missing from TCRdb's copy, which holds only in-frame ones; the method was immunoSEQ multiplex PCR. Of under 150,000 clones in the sample, around 87% were seen once. Study-wide results and limits: Three chains linked to CMV were shown in vitro to be specific for CMV antigens.

Sequencing was carried out using PBMCs. This TCR was recovered from a woman aged 18-35 years in good health and CMV-seropositive. This chain connects TRBV5-5 to TRBJ2-7; D is uncertain. This chain's CDR3 is CASSFGSSYEQYF. The CDR3 bases are TGTGCCAGCAGCTTCGGGTCTTCCTACGAGCAGTACTTC.